One and the same sample provided the 24 T cell receptor beta chains below, sequenced in a study of read filtering for tumor transcriptome and immune sequencing. The library was built from roughly 400 ng RNA with molecular barcoded adaptors for alpha/delta and beta/gamma chains. In TCRdb, the reads were re-called with MiXCR into one record per CDR3 protein. The data hold approximately 58,000 distinct CDR3 sequences, with 20% to 25% observed a single time. Input material: a population of CD138-negative cells sorted from bone marrow. The origin of the receptors is a donor aged 40 or older with multiple myeloma.

Points on this clonotype: The missing conserved phenylalanine or tryptophan at the end of this CDR3 makes a read error likely. The chain links TRBV7-6 to TRBJ1-1; D is uncertain. Germline loops: CDR1 SGHVS, CDR2 FNYEAQ. The CDR3 loop spans 16 amino acids. Trimming pared 1 base from V and 1 base from J, leaving 13 bases between. In nucleotides, the CDR3 is TGTGCCAGCAGCTTAGTAAGGGATCGGGGGAACACTGAAGCTTTCATT. It encodes CASSLVRDRGNTEAFI.

This clonotype turned up a few times. The J gene is TRBJ1-1, the V gene TRBV6-5; 7 bases are a match to TRBD1. J was trimmed by 0 bases and V by 3 bases; bases with no gene match: 7. This CDR3 is built from 16 residues. The V gene's germline CDR1 is MNHEY and CDR2 SVGAGI. Here the CDR3 reads CASSYATGTVNTEAFF. The CDR3 bases are TGTGCCAGCAGTTATGCCACCGGGACAGTGAACACTGAAGCTTTCTTT.

The chain combines TRBV3-1 with TRBJ2-7; D might be TRBD1 or TRBD2, each matching 5 bases. The CDR3 totals 13 residues. Germline CDR1 LGHDT, CDR2 YNNKEL (reference sequence). Trimming left V 2 bases short and J 6 bases short, with 11 bases between. In nucleotides, the CDR3 is TGTGCCAGCAGCCAATCGAGGGGTTCCGAGCAGTACTTC. Its protein is CASSQSRGSEQYF.

There are many counts of this clonotype. V and J are TRBV28 and TRBJ2-1; 11 bases agree with TRBD2. CDR1 MDHEN and CDR2 SYDVKM come from the germline V gene. Germline trimming cut 6 bases from V and 4 bases from J; bases unmatched to any gene: 5. The CDR3 contains 15 residues. The CDR3 sequence: CASRNSGGAYNEQFF. CDR3 bases: TGTGCCAGCAGGAATAGCGGGGGGGCTTACAATGAGCAGTTCTTC.

This clonotype was seen a few times. The chain recombines TRBV7-9 with TRBJ2-7; D gene ambiguous. Trimming left V 5 bases short and J 2 bases short, with 7 bases between. In germline, CDR1 is SEHNR, CDR2 FQNEAQ (reference sequence). The CDR3 is 12 amino acids. DNA for the CDR3: TGTGCCAGCAGCCGAGAGGCCTACGAGCAGTACTTC. Translated, it gives CASSREAYEQYF. Complete variable domain (other parts from reference TRBV7-9 and TRBJ2-7): DTGVSQNPRHKITKRGQNVTFRCDPISEHNRLYWYRQTLGQGPEFLTYFQNEAQLEKSRLLSDRFSAERPKGSFSTLEIQRTEQGDSAMYLCASSREAYEQYFGPGTRLTVT.

This clonotype was counted only a few times. The chain joins TRBV12-3 or TRBV12-4 to TRBJ2-7; D may correspond to TRBD1 or TRBD2 (6 bases each). Trimming took 5 bases from V and 2 from J, leaving 16 bases between them. The CDR3 is made up of 15 amino acids. CDR3 sequence (DNA): TGTGCCAGCAGTGGCGTCGGGGGCAGGGCCTACGAGCAGTACTTC. Its translation is CASSGVGGRAYEQYF.

As concerns this clonotype: Since a much larger clone is just one base distant, this may be a read error. The genes are TRBV11-1 and TRBJ1-1, with D hard to call. Germline CDR1 is SGHAT and CDR2 is FQDESV (reference sequence). V lost 8 bases and J 1 base, leaving 11 bases between the germline ends. CDR3 length: 13 amino acids. As DNA, the CDR3 is TGTGCCAGCCGCCCCACGCGGAACACTGAAGCTTTCTTT. It encodes CASRPTRNTEAFF.

This clonotype was seen at least ten times. The chain combines TRBV6-1 with TRBJ1-1; D not certain. Trimming left V 2 bases short and J 1 base short, with 14 bases between. This CDR3 is built from 16 residues. Germline CDR1 MNHNS, CDR2 SASEGT. For the CDR3, the DNA is TGTGCCAGCAGTGAAAGCCCGACCTTACAGAACACTGAAGCTTTCTTT. Translation gives CASSESPTLQNTEAFF.

This clonotype has ten or more counts. This chain uses TRBV5-4 with TRBJ2-3; no reliable D call. V lost 5 bases and J lost 0, with 7 bases in between. Germline-derived CDR1 and CDR2 are SGHNT and YYREEE (reference sequence). The CDR3 has 13 amino acids. DNA for the CDR3: TGTGCCAGCAGATCAGGTAGCACAGATACGCAGTATTTT. This codes for CASRSGSTDTQYF.

Many counts were recorded for this clonotype. The gene calls are TRBV5-1 and TRBJ2-5, with 7 bases identical to TRBD2. The V gene end was trimmed by 5 bases and the J gene end by 0 bases; junction bases not matched to a gene: 4. Germline V CDR1 and CDR2: SGHRS, YFSETQ. CDR3 length equals 14 residues. CDR3 DNA sequence: TGCGCCAGCAGGTCTCTAGCGGACCAAGAGACCCAGTACTTC. As protein: CASRSLADQETQYF.

A word on this clonotype: The CDR3 does not end in the conserved phenylalanine or tryptophan, so this is likely a read error. The chain joins TRBV24-1 to TRBJ2-1; no reliable D call. Germline CDR1 is KGHDR and CDR2 is SFDVKD. V dropped 4 bases and J dropped 10 bases, with 16 bases sitting between them. CDR3 length equals 14 residues. The CDR3 coding sequence is TGTGCCACCAGTGACCCGACGGGCAGCCCCGAGCAGTTCCTC. It specifies CATSDPTGSPEQFL.

This clonotype was counted ten times or more. The genes are TRBV19 and TRBJ1-1; no definite D call. CDR3 length: 12 residues. Trimming shortened V by 10 bases and J by 1 base, and 10 bases separated the two germline ends. Germline CDR1 and CDR2: LNHDA and SQIVND (reference sequence). Here the CDR3 reads CATVGGNTEAFF. CDR3 DNA sequence: TGTGCCACCGTAGGCGGGAACACTGAAGCTTTCTTT.

This clonotype was seen ten or more times. The chain couples TRBV25-1 to TRBJ2-2; a weak D match, TRBD1 (6 bases). This CDR3 has 13 residues. Germline CDR1 and CDR2: MGHDK and SYGVNS. V lost 6 bases and J 4 bases, leaving 9 bases between the germline ends. The CDR3 loop reads CASRQGPTGELFF. Written as DNA, the CDR3 is TGTGCCAGCAGACAGGGTCCCACCGGGGAGCTGTTTTTT.

A word on this clonotype: This sequence may be a read error, since a much larger clone differs from it by one base. Since the CDR3 does not end with the conserved phenylalanine or tryptophan, this likely comes from a read error. The chain couples TRBV15 to TRBJ1-1, with D unresolved. This CDR3 contains 13 residues. Germline lookup yields CDR1 LNHNV and CDR2 YYDKDF (reference sequence). V lost 3 bases, J lost 4 bases, and 9 bases lay in between. CDR3 residues: CATSSPTITEAFS. The CDR3 coding sequence is TGTGCCACCAGCAGCCCTACTATCACTGAAGCTTTCTCT.

In this sample, this clonotype turned up many times. This rearrangement joins TRBV27 to TRBJ2-7; D tentatively fits TRBD1 or TRBD2 (5 bases each). This CDR3 spans 15 amino acids. V shed 6 bases and J shed 2 bases, with 17 bases lying between them. Germline V lookup: CDR1 MNHEY, CDR2 SMNVEV (reference sequence). The CDR3 DNA follows: TGTGCCAGCAGCGACCGCCGGGACGTCACCTACGAGCAGTACTTC. Its protein is CASSDRRDVTYEQYF.

There are many counts of this clonotype. The J gene is TRBJ2-1, the V gene TRBV10-3; 8 bases match TRBD1. V gave up 10 bases and J gave up 8 bases; unmatched junction bases: 13. This CDR3 contains 14 residues. The germline V gene encodes CDR1 ENHRY and CDR2 SYGVKD. The CDR3 DNA follows: TGTGCCACCAAACCGACAGGGGTGGAGTATGAGCAGTTCTTC. Residues: CATKPTGVEYEQFF.

This clonotype was detected many times. The rearrangement joins TRBV29-1 to TRBJ1-5; no definite D call. From germline, CDR1 is SQVTM and CDR2 ANQGSEA. With 6 bases removed from V and 0 bases from J, the gap between germline ends came to 15 bases. CDR3 length equals 15 residues. The CDR3 nucleotides read TGCAGCGTCGCGTTCAACGGAGATAGCAATCAGCCCCAGCATTTT. This encodes CSVAFNGDSNQPQHF. The whole variable domain, remainder taken from reference TRBV29-1 and TRBJ1-5, is SAVISQKPSRDICQRGTSLTIQCQVDSQVTMMFWYRQQPGQSLTLIATANQGSEATYESGFVIDKFPISRPNLTFSTLTVSNMSPEDSSIYLCSVAFNGDSNQPQHFGDGTRLSIL.

By frequency in the sample, this clonotype is medium-sized (0.01 to 0.1%). The CDR3 DNA reads as TGCGCCAGTAACGACTTCAATGAGCAGTTCTTC. Translated, it gives CASNDFNEQFF. The chain has TRBV5-1 and TRBJ2-1; D is ambiguous. The V gene's germline CDR1 is SGHRS and CDR2 YFSETQ. V lost 8 bases, J lost 6 bases, and 9 bases lay in between. The CDR3 consists of 11 residues.

This clonotype was counted many times. The chain employs TRBV7-2 and TRBJ2-1, with D possibly TRBD1 on 8 matching bases. Germline lookup yields CDR1 SGHTA and CDR2 FQGNSA. The CDR3 loop spans 14 amino acids. V lost 8 bases to trimming and J lost 9 bases, with 20 bases between them. The CDR3 protein is CASGGDRTRGEQFF. CDR3 sequence (DNA): TGTGCCAGCGGGGGGGACAGGACAAGGGGTGAGCAGTTCTTC.

About this clonotype itself: The missing conserved phenylalanine or tryptophan at the end of this CDR3 makes a read error likely. The J gene is TRBJ2-2, the V gene TRBV18; D is unresolved. CDR3 length equals 14 residues. Germline V lookup: CDR1 KGHSH, CDR2 LQKENI. Trimming left V 0 bases short and J 5 bases short, with 7 bases between. The CDR3 is CASSPPRLTGELFL. The DNA of the CDR3 is TGTGCCAGCTCACCACCGCGGTTGACCGGGGAGCTGTTTCTT.

In regard to this clonotype: A clone one base away is much larger, so this may be a read error. The chain recombines TRBV5-1 with TRBJ2-5; TRBD2 is a possible D gene (6 bases). The CDR3 length is 12 residues. The V gene's germline CDR1 is SGHRS and CDR2 YFSETQ. The CDR3 loop is CASSWGEESQYF. The CDR3 bases are TGCGCCAGCAGCTGGGGGGAAGAGAGCCAGTACTTC.

Comment on this clonotype: Germline is not matched at one junction end, which may reflect a read error. The chain joins TRBV9 to TRBJ1-1, with a tentative D call TRBD1 (6 bases). This CDR3 comprises 15 residues. Germline V gene sequence: CDR1 SGDLS, CDR2 YYNGEE. CDR3 bases: TGTGCCAGCAGCGCCTCCGGGACAACGAACACTGTAGCTTTCTTT. This encodes CASSASGTTNTVAFF.

Concerning this clonotype itself: A far larger clone lies a single base away; this is likely a read error. The V and J genes are TRBV6-6 and TRBJ2-5, with a weak D call TRBD2 (5 bases). Germline CDR1 MNHNY, CDR2 SVGAGI (reference sequence). The CDR3 is made up of 15 amino acids. Trimming removed 7 bases from V and 5 bases from J, with 20 bases in between. The DNA for the CDR3 is TGTGCCAGCATGCACCTTTTAGTGGGAGACGAGACCCAGTACTTC. Protein product: CASMHLLVGDETQYF.

This chain uses TRBV29-1 with TRBJ1-4, with 9 bases lining up with TRBD1. CDR3 length equals 14 residues. Germline-derived CDR1 and CDR2 are SQVTM and ANQGSEA. The J segment lost 7 bases and the V segment lost 0 bases, leaving 3 bases of the junction unmatched. For the CDR3, the DNA is TGCAGCGTTGAAGAGGGACAGGGAGGTGAAAAACTGTTTTTT. Translation gives CSVEEGQGGEKLFF.